The 31 T cell receptor beta chains below all came from one sample that was sequenced in a study of T cells after yellow fever vaccination. TCRdb independently ran MiXCR on the 5' RACE reads; one entry per CDR3 protein. The table shows 80,000 to 100,000 distinct CDR3 sequences, with more than 7.5% occurring only once. The sample here was CD8+ T cells not binding an NS4B(214-222) dextramer, sorted from PBMCs, taken roughly 15 days after the first yellow fever vaccination. These receptors originate from a man between 18 and 29 years old who received the YFV17D yellow fever vaccine.

The J gene is TRBJ2-4, the V gene TRBV5-5; D may correspond to TRBD1 or TRBD2 (6 bases each). The CDR3 totals 14 residues. Per germline, CDR1 SGHKS and CDR2 YYEKEE (reference sequence). Trimming pared 4 bases from V and 5 bases from J, leaving 13 bases between. The CDR3 protein is CASSAEGGQNIQYF. The CDR3, as DNA: TGTGCCAGCAGCGCGGAGGGGGGCCAAAACATTCAGTACTTC.

The J gene is TRBJ1-3, the V gene TRBV7-9; D perhaps matches TRBD1 (6 bases). The CDR3 is 14 amino acids. CDR1 and CDR2 from the germline V gene are SEHNR and FQNEAQ (reference sequence). Between the trimmed V and J ends, which lost 10 bases and 2 bases, there was a span of 15 bases. The chain's CDR3 is CATQKWTAGNTIYF. CDR3 sequence (DNA): TGTGCCACCCAGAAATGGACAGCTGGAAACACCATATATTTT.

This clonotype showed up many times. This chain joins TRBV20-1 and TRBJ1-2; D gene uncertain. Germline V CDR1 and CDR2: DFQATT, SNEGSKA (reference sequence). The CDR3 length is 13 residues. V was cut by 5 bases and J by 5 bases, with 15 bases left in between. The CDR3 DNA sequence: TGCAGTGCTGGGAGACTAAGGCCTTATGGCTACACCTTC. Encoded protein: CSAGRLRPYGYTF.

The chain is built from TRBV11-2 and TRBJ2-3, with 8 bases lining up with TRBD1. This CDR3 is 17 amino acids long. Germline V gives CDR1 SGHAT, CDR2 FQNNGV. The junction had 9 bases not matched to a gene; V was cut back by 1 base and J by 3 bases. Written as DNA, the CDR3 is TGTGCCAGCAGCTTAGGTCCAGGGGGCGTTGGGACAGATACGCAGTATTTT. This translates into CASSLGPGGVGTDTQYF.

This clonotype occurred a few times. The genes are TRBV7-8 and TRBJ2-3; D might be TRBD2 (6 bases). Trimming took 5 bases from V and 0 from J, leaving 15 bases between them. Germline V lookup: CDR1 SGHVS, CDR2 FQNEAQ. The CDR3 contains 16 residues. CDR3 DNA: TGTGCCAGCAGCCAAAGACTAGGCTCTAGCACAGATACGCAGTATTTT. Its translation is CASSQRLGSSTDTQYF.

The chain couples TRBV6-1 to TRBJ2-1, with 13 bases fitting TRBD2. The CDR3 extends over 18 amino acids. The germline V gene has CDR1 MNHNS and CDR2 SASEGT. Losses at the gene ends were 4 bases for V and 4 bases for J; bases not matched to a gene: 10. CDR3 sequence (DNA): TGTGCCAGCAGTGGGCCGCAGGGGACTAGCGGGGCGTACAATGAGCAGTTCTTC. It encodes CASSGPQGTSGAYNEQFF.

The gene calls are TRBV7-9 and TRBJ1-6; weak D call: TRBD1 (6 bases). Germline CDR1 SEHNR, CDR2 FQNEAQ (reference sequence). CDR3 length: 14 amino acids. V was clipped by 6 bases and J by 13 bases, with 19 bases between them. DNA for the CDR3: TGTGCCAGCAGAGACCGGGACAACCCTGTCCCCCTCCACTTT. This gives the protein CASRDRDNPVPLHF.

In this sample, this clonotype turned up many times. This rearrangement joins TRBV27 to TRBJ2-1; no clear D. V was trimmed by 3 bases and J by 7 bases, leaving 13 bases between them. This CDR3 has 14 amino acids. Germline V gene lookup returns CDR1 MNHEY and CDR2 SMNVEV (reference sequence). The CDR3 DNA reads as TGTGCCAGCAGTTTTGTGGGGTTGGGGAATGAGCAGTTCTTC. This encodes CASSFVGLGNEQFF.

This rearrangement joins TRBV6-6 to TRBJ2-2, with a tentative D call TRBD1 (6 bases). Trimming took 8 bases from V and 8 from J, leaving 15 bases between them. Germline CDR1 is MNHNY and CDR2 is SVGAGI (reference sequence). The CDR3 is made up of 13 amino acids. The CDR3 is CASSHTQGGELFF. DNA of the CDR3: TGTGCCAGCTCGCACACTCAGGGGGGGGAGCTGTTTTTT.

V is TRBV20-1 and J is TRBJ2-5; 8 bases fit TRBD2. CDR3 length equals 12 residues. Looked up from germline, CDR1 is DFQATT and CDR2 is SNEGSKA (reference sequence). V shed 6 bases and J 5 bases; nucleotides not matched to a gene: 5. The CDR3 nucleotides are TGCAGTGCATGGACTAGCCGGGAGACCCAGTACTTC. It is translated as CSAWTSRETQYF.

This clonotype was counted between two and nine times. This chain joins TRBV7-2 and TRBJ2-5, with D perhaps TRBD1 (6 bases). V was trimmed by 1 base and J by 1 base, leaving 7 bases between them. Looked up from germline, CDR1 is SGHTA and CDR2 is FQGNSA. CDR3 size: 14 residues. CDR3: CASSLVGGQETQYF. Written as DNA, the CDR3 is TGTGCCAGCAGCTTAGTAGGGGGCCAAGAGACCCAGTACTTC.

This clonotype was counted ten times or more. The V gene is TRBV5-6, the J gene TRBJ2-2; D call uncertain. CDR1 SGHDT and CDR2 YYEEEE come from the germline V gene. V dropped 3 bases and J dropped 3 bases, with 6 bases sitting between them. The CDR3 loop spans 13 amino acids. CDR3 sequence (DNA): TGTGCCAGCAGCTCAAAGTACACCGGGGAGCTGTTTTTT. Its protein product is CASSSKYTGELFF.

This clonotype is a singleton in its sample. This chain uses TRBV28 with TRBJ2-5, with a tentative D call TRBD1 (5 bases). Deletions cut 7 bases from V and 5 bases from J, with 17 bases between. The germline V gene encodes CDR1 MDHEN and CDR2 SYDVKM. The CDR3 consists of 14 residues. The chain's CDR3 is CASTPSSGYETQYF. Here the CDR3 DNA reads TGTGCCAGCACACCTTCTTCAGGGTACGAGACCCAGTACTTC.

The chain has TRBV4-3 and TRBJ2-1, with TRBD2 matching 7 bases. This CDR3 region has 15 residues. With V trimmed by 2 bases and J by 5 bases, 6 bases remained unmatched. CDR1 is LGHNA, CDR2 YSLEER, per germline. DNA for the CDR3: TGCGCCAGCAGCCAACTTGGGGAGGGTGACAATGAGCAGTTCTTC. Its protein is CASSQLGEGDNEQFF.

This clonotype was observed a handful of times. V and J are TRBV6-2 or TRBV6-3 and TRBJ1-2, with 11 nucleotides matching TRBD1. CDR3 length: 13 residues. V shed 8 bases and J 4 bases; nucleotides not matched to a gene: 3. Germline-derived CDR1 and CDR2 are MNHEY and SVGEGT. The CDR3 protein is CASHGTGGYGYTF. Written as DNA, the CDR3 is TGTGCCAGCCACGGGACAGGGGGCTATGGCTACACCTTC.

This clonotype was detected a few times. The CDR3, as DNA: TGTGCCAGCAGTTTCCGGGACAGGGGTCCCGAGCAGTACGTC. As protein: CASSFRDRGPEQYV. The chain recombines TRBV6-2 or TRBV6-3 with TRBJ2-7, with 10 bases fitting TRBD1. Germline assignment: CDR1 MNHEY and CDR2 SVGEGT. The CDR3 consists of 14 residues. After removal of 4 bases from V and 6 bases from J, the junction contained 6 bases not matched to a gene.

The genes are TRBV3-1 and TRBJ2-6; D unclear. The CDR3 consists of 15 residues. Trimming pared 5 bases from V and 0 bases from J, leaving 8 bases between. Germline V gives CDR1 LGHDT, CDR2 YNNKEL (reference sequence). Here the CDR3 reads CASSWSSSGANVLTF. In nucleotides, the CDR3 is TGTGCCAGCAGCTGGAGTTCCTCTGGGGCCAACGTCCTGACTTTC.

This clonotype was picked up many times. The chain uses TRBV6-1 and TRBJ1-2, with D uncertain. The CDR3 is made up of 15 amino acids. The germline V gene encodes CDR1 MNHNS and CDR2 SASEGT. With 7 bases removed from V and 0 bases from J, the gap between germline ends came to 15 bases. The CDR3 is CASTPSPASNYGYTF. In DNA, the CDR3 is TGTGCCAGCACTCCATCCCCGGCTTCTAACTATGGCTACACCTTC.

This chain joins TRBV12-5 and TRBJ2-7, with D perhaps matching TRBD2 (6 bases). Deletions cut 3 bases from V and 9 bases from J, with 21 bases between. The V gene's germline CDR1 is LGHNT and CDR2 FRNRAP. The CDR3 runs 15 residues. The DNA for the CDR3 is TGTGCTAGTGGTTTTGTGGGCCGAGGACTGGGGGGGCAGTACTTC. It is translated as CASGFVGRGLGGQYF.

This clonotype came up a few times. The chain is built from TRBV29-1 and TRBJ2-1, with D uncertain. Trimming cost V 7 bases and J 7 bases, with 8 bases left between them. The CDR3 is 10 residues long. Germline loops: CDR1 SQVTM, CDR2 ANQGSEA. The CDR3, as DNA: TGCAGCGCGCACACAAATGAGCAGTTCTTC. It yields the protein CSAHTNEQFF.

This chain links TRBV4-3 with TRBJ1-4; TRBD1 might be the D (5 bases). The germline V gene encodes CDR1 LGHNA and CDR2 YSLEER. Trimming removed 4 bases at V and 6 bases at J, with 15 bases between. This CDR3 contains 15 residues. CDR3 nucleotide sequence: TGCGCCAGCAGCCCCTATTCAGGGAAAGATGAAAAACTGTTTTTT. Translating it yields CASSPYSGKDEKLFF.

This clonotype was picked up many times. The V call is TRBV7-3, the J call TRBJ2-1; 14 nucleotides match TRBD2. Germline V gives CDR1 SGHTA, CDR2 FQGTGA. CDR3 length: 16 amino acids. V lost 3 bases, J lost 6 bases, and 4 bases stayed unmatched. As DNA, the CDR3 is TGTGCCAGCAGCTTTTTCGGGACTAGCGGGAGCAATGAGCAGTTCTTC. Translated, it gives CASSFFGTSGSNEQFF.

This clonotype appeared a few times. The V call is TRBV15, the J call TRBJ2-5, with TRBD1 matching over 12 bases. The trim removed 0 bases at V and 5 bases at J, leaving 10 bases unmatched. The CDR3 extends over 18 amino acids. The germline V gene encodes CDR1 LNHNV and CDR2 YYDKDF (reference sequence). In nucleotides, the CDR3 is TGTGCCACCAGCAGAGATTACCGGGACAGGGGGCTTTGGGAGACCCAGTACTTC. The encoded protein is CATSRDYRDRGLWETQYF.

In this sample, this clonotype turned up a few times. The V call is TRBV20-1, the J call TRBJ1-4; D might be TRBD1 (5 bases). Germline CDR1 reads DFQATT; CDR2 reads SNEGSKA (reference sequence). V was shortened by 0 bases and J by 8 bases, with 16 bases between the two germline ends. CDR3 length: 15 residues. In DNA, the CDR3 is TGCAGTGCTAGAGATAGCCGGGGGATTTTCGAAAAACTGTTTTTT. Translating gives CSARDSRGIFEKLFF.

This clonotype has only a few counts. V and J are TRBV20-1 and TRBJ1-2; 7 positions agree with TRBD1. The CDR3 contains 10 residues. Germline CDR1 DFQATT, CDR2 SNEGSKA (reference sequence). V lost 6 bases and J lost 6; bases outside the gene matches: 1. Here the CDR3 DNA reads TGCAGTGCCCAGGGGGATGGCTACACCTTC. It yields the protein CSAQGDGYTF.

The chain combines TRBV7-3 with TRBJ2-1, with D perhaps assigned TRBD1 or TRBD2 (7 bases each). V lost 2 bases to trimming and J lost 10 bases, with 21 bases between them. The CDR3 is 16 amino acids. The germline CDR1 and CDR2 sequences are SGHTA and FQGTGA. The CDR3 loop is CASSLGPQGGGAEQFF. The DNA of the CDR3 is TGTGCCAGCAGCTTAGGGCCCCAGGGGGGGGGAGCCGAGCAGTTCTTC.

This chain joins TRBV29-1 and TRBJ1-2, with 7 bases aligning to TRBD1. Germline CDR1 and CDR2: SQVTM and ANQGSEA. This CDR3 contains 12 residues. With 1 base clipped from V and 5 bases from J, the junction kept 1 base outside the gene matches. In DNA form, the CDR3 reads TGCAGCGTTGAAGGGGACAGATATGGCTACACCTTC. Translation gives CSVEGDRYGYTF.

The chain is built from TRBV4-2 and TRBJ2-5, with TRBD1 matching over 9 bases. Germline CDR1 LGHNA, CDR2 YNFKEQ. V was pared by 2 bases and J by 0 bases, with 4 bases of the junction left unmatched. The CDR3 sequence is 16 residues long. CDR3 residues: CASSQTGTGYQETQYF. CDR3 sequence (DNA): TGTGCCAGCAGCCAAACCGGGACAGGGTACCAAGAGACCCAGTACTTC.

This clonotype was seen a few times. The chain combines TRBV6-4 with TRBJ2-1; 11 bases are shared with TRBD1. Germline CDR1 is MRHNA and CDR2 is SNTAGT. The CDR3 consists of 16 residues. The J segment lost 8 bases and the V segment lost 2 bases, leaving 8 bases of the junction unmatched. The CDR3 region is CASSDRWTGGRDEQFF. The CDR3 region has the DNA TGTGCCAGCAGTGACCGATGGACAGGGGGCAGGGATGAGCAGTTCTTC.

This clonotype was seen repeatedly, ten times or more. The DNA of the CDR3 is TGTGCCAGCAGTTTGAAGGGGCCCTCCTACAATGAGCAGTTCTTC. This encodes CASSLKGPSYNEQFF. The chain couples TRBV12-3 or TRBV12-4 to TRBJ2-1; perhaps TRBD1 as D (5 bases). This CDR3 region has 15 residues. The germline V and J ends were trimmed by 3 bases and 0 bases, with 9 bases remaining between them.

V gene TRBV4-2 combines with J gene TRBJ2-7; 9 bases align to TRBD1. J gave up 2 bases and V 3 bases, and 5 bases lay outside the gene matches. The CDR3 sequence is 15 residues long. Germline CDR1 reads LGHNA; CDR2 reads YNFKEQ. Written as DNA, the CDR3 is TGTGCCAGCAGCCAGCCGGGACAGGGTACCTACGAGCAGTACTTC. It encodes CASSQPGQGTYEQYF.